This T cell receptor beta chain was identified during a study of identifying expanded T cells in peripheral blood (dated by TCRdb to between 2018 and 2021). Background on the whole study: Four technical replicates, made by sequencing separate aliquots from the same pool of genomic DNA, were compared pairwise.

Overall study results and their limits: The authors expected that biological variance in healthy repertoires might rise further over much longer intervals, such as months to years. Around 1.3 differentially abundant clones were flagged by the binomial model between technical replicates, whereas about 16.4 and 19 were flagged over about two weeks and four weeks, respectively. Across all healthy donors, variance in clone template counts between two-week samples was found to increase significantly with total template count. Across all healthy-donor time intervals, the beta-binomial model significantly lowered both the number of clones called differentially abundant and the false-positive rate.

The immunoSEQ Assay, which uses bias-controlled multiplex PCR amplification of genomic DNA, was used to profile TCRbeta CDR3 regions. As for the original processing: To quantify the absolute abundance of each unique TCRbeta CDR3 region, the sequences were collapsed and filtered. Differential abundance was tested with two models: a binomial (Fisher-equivalent) model and a beta-binomial model that adds time-dependent variance fitted from healthy donors. Any clone with fewer than 5 combined templates was excluded, and a clone was called differentially abundant if its Benjamini-Hochberg FDR was below 0.01. Using the form v = (b*log(k)+a)^2, the beta-binomial variance was modeled as a function of the total template count across the two samples. As stored in TCRdb, this immuneACCESS dataset retains in-frame rearrangements with V and J assigned. A fraction of the clones does not appear; measured against another copy, unresolved V genes explain less than half of the discrepancy, and the remainder lacks a known reason. The V and J calls and clone size were taken over from that table, and D and trimming were inferred from the DNA. This sample lists 90,000 to 110,000 clones; about 87% were detected once. 7% to 9% of the sample is in the top ten clones.

About this clone: What antigen it recognizes has not been identified. Base qualities were left out, and no much larger clone turns up one base away.

No immune events such as infections were documented for the healthy donors during the collection period. Time-dependent variance in a beta-binomial model of T-cell clone differential abundance was calibrated using healthy-donor blood repertoires as a training cohort. The training cohort was composed of 10 or so healthy donors, 3 female and 7 male. The donors were between roughly 25 and 70 years old, with an average age of roughly 40 years. Whole blood was collected from each healthy donor at three time points spaced 2 to 3 weeks apart and obtained from a commercial supplier. For immunosequencing, genomic DNA was extracted from whole blood that had not been sorted. The TCR was taken from a person aged 18 to 69 in good health. Sequenced input: blood.

The CDR3 loop reads CASSLVEPGYEQYF. The sequence in DNA is TGTGCCAGCAGCTTGGTGGAGCCTGGGTACGAGCAGTACTTC. The chain is assembled from TRBV5-4 and TRBJ2-7; no D gene is confidently identified. Looking up the germline V gene (reference sequence) yields CDR1 SGHNT and CDR2 YYREEE. The CDR3 spans 14 residues, from the cysteine through the phenylalanine. Only the CDR3 DNA stays, 42 bases, in frame from base 1. Trimming costs V 0 bases and J 4 bases, and their ends lie 11 bases apart.